This T cell receptor beta chain was captured by sequencing in a study of T cell responses to AZD1222 COVID-19 vaccine. Study-wide context: Analysis merged second doses at about 4 or about 12 weeks.

Note on this clone: Its antigen remains unidentified.

Points from the study as a whole: Only a handful of AZD1222 recipients tested seropositive at baseline. Donors skewed white British and female; clonal diversity was possibly underestimated. Repertoires were sampled only after the peak T cell response.

The data were produced by immunoSEQ multiplex PCR, yet TCRdb's version contains in-frame clones alone and is incomplete. Counted here are approximately 200,000 clones, about 91% occurring once; the ten biggest clones make up about 8%. This receptor was obtained from an adult in good health. The input for sequencing was peripheral blood, taken on day 0 of AZD1222 vaccination.

CDR3 in amino acids: CAWSVRRDTLEQYF. The CDR3 nucleotides are TGTGCCTGGAGTGTACGCCGGGACACTTTGGAGCAGTACTTC. The chain is built from TRBV30 and TRBJ2-7, with a weak D call TRBD1 (6 bases). CDR1 is GTSNPN and CDR2 is SVGIG in the germline V gene (reference sequence). V was trimmed by 0 bases and J by 7 bases, leaving 16 bases between them. The CDR3 consists of 14 residues.